What follows is one T cell receptor beta chain and its context. The specificity of this receptor is unknown. It has no much larger one-base neighbor in the sample; base qualities were not kept. This sample is part of a study of cytomegalovirus exposure and HLA in healthy donors (dated by TCRdb to 2016 to 2017). Study-level background: An earlier analysis of about 560 of the donors reported about 280 Gb of sequence data and around 100 million unique TCR beta sequences obtained from approximately 180 million T cells. Roughly 310 gigabases of sequencing data and approximately 80 million unique TCR sequences were included in an early release covering around 650 HLA-typed donors. Of the roughly 400 genotyped donors, approximately 83% fell in the genetic ancestry cluster associated with self-reported Caucasian donors. The study aimed to test whether cataloging public T cell receptors could reveal signatures of past pathogen exposure. The T cell repertoires of several hundred subjects were profiled by immunosequencing and related to cytomegalovirus serostatus. Along with the roughly 670-subject first cohort, a separate validation cohort of around 120 different subjects was used. To predict cytomegalovirus infection status, the study brought together high-throughput TCR immunosequencing, statistical association of individual TCRs with disease status, and machine learning. In a later analysis, previously published TCR beta repertoires from fewer than 750 donors were re-analyzed and high-resolution HLA genotyping was added so that TCR occurrence patterns could be studied. Rather than using new phenotypic data, the later analysis identified candidate immune exposures from TCR beta sequences and from how often those sequences occurred across donors. An earlier analysis of several hundred of the donors applied high-throughput TCR beta sequencing to assess whether each TCR beta V gene segment acted as functional or pseudogenic. Donor age, sex, ethnicity and CMV serostatus were compiled alongside the repertoire data. A later genetic analysis took genome-wide SNP genotypes for 398 of the 666 donors and used that subset as a discovery cohort. Every discovery cohort repertoire had been produced on one sequencing platform. HLA typing covered class I and class II loci at four-digit resolution. Typing coverage differed by locus: A, B, C, DRB1 and DQB1 were typed in roughly 629-640 donors, DQA1 in roughly 500, DPA1 in 606, and DPB1 in 472. Because of strong linkage in the cohort, roughly five DR-DQ haplotypes were treated as single units for association and clustering. Across some 400 genotyped donors of the cohort, an average of 235,054 unique TCR beta nucleotide sequences per donor were sequenced, and 15% to 20% of those sequences were non-productive. Overall results and qualifications from the work: An association between a missense DCLRE1C variant and V-gene and J-gene trimming of TCR beta chains was found in a later genetic analysis and replicated in an independent cohort. Correlated functional status among segregating V segments might be attributable to linkage disequilibrium, but an unknown experimental factor could not be ruled out. Some 15 rarely observed V segments, including chromosome 9 orphons, were excluded from the earlier analysis of some 590 of the donors because counts were too low. At a false discovery rate of 0.05, a later analysis linked some 18,000 TCR beta sequences to specific HLA alleles. Because HLA typing was missing for some donors at each locus, association tests included only the typed subset. In an earlier analysis of about 550 of the donors, most TCR beta V segments were observed in productive rearrangements about 87% or about 30% of the time, broadly matching IMGT annotations. A total of fewer than 200 TCR beta chains were listed by the study as associated with cytomegalovirus. The sequencing pipeline was judged likely to have produced a cluster of highly shared sequence variants as a technical artifact. According to a later analysis, most CMV-associated TCR beta chains appeared to be HLA-restricted, and the HLA associations seemed to be driven largely by CMV exposure. According to a later analysis, parvovirus B19, influenza, CMV and Epstein-Barr virus appeared linked to several top co-occurrence clusters. Compared with the approximately 670-donor mean, donors in an Asian-associated ancestry cluster had fewer N-insertions in productive TCRs, according to a later genetic analysis. Some IMGT-functional V segments, including TRBV6-2 and TRBV6-3, could not be told apart with the 87-base-pair reads, so those segments were excluded. A further reported finding was that TCR beta sequences accurately predicted the HLA-A and HLA-B alleles for most subjects in the first cohort. While some public TCRs were present in many individuals, most TCR sequences turned up only very rarely across donors. In both the original and validation cohorts, the classifier was reported to diagnose cytomegalovirus status with high specificity and sensitivity. The authors suggested that the approach could potentially be extended to other disease states and immunological phenotypes. A later analysis found that TCR association rates varied across HLA loci, with DRB1 alleles showing the most associated TCRs and HLA-C alleles the fewest. Strong co-occurrence of HLA alleles, especially DR and DQ, made assigning TCR associations to individual alleles difficult. A few of the identified cytomegalovirus-associated TCR beta chains were confirmed in vitro to be specific for cytomegalovirus antigens. This cohort had only TCR beta chains sequenced, and the lack of alpha or paired-chain data limited which features could be detected. For the cohort, immune exposure information was limited to CMV serostatus. A later analysis found that HLA-associated TCR beta chains were more clonally expanded and had lower generation probabilities than equally common non-associated chains. Sequencing depth was assumed to be roughly uniform across donors in the presence/absence analyses, though that assumption may not hold.

The cohort consisted of more than 650 healthy bone marrow donors. Cohort members were all nominally healthy when sampled, although unrecorded immune exposures were likely present. The donor was CMV seronegative and belonged to the group of 352 seronegative cohort members. A peripheral blood sample was provided by each donor, and peripheral blood mononuclear cells were used for TCR beta sequencing. Genomic DNA was extracted from the blood cell samples with the Qiagen DNeasy Blood Extraction Kit. Libraries were made using the immunoSEQ multiplex PCR assay. For the multiplex PCR, a mixture combining 60 forward primers for TCR Vbeta segments and 13 reverse primers for TCR Jbeta segments was used. Amplification of the CDR3 region of rearranged TCR beta genes was performed with a multiplex PCR assay on genomic DNA. The Illumina HiSeq System was used to sequence the amplified TCR beta libraries as 87-base-pair reads. For the original study's pipeline: Across the 670 or so repertoires, a later analysis counted around 80 million unique TCR beta chains, 9 million to 14 million of which were shared by at least two donors. A nearest-neighbor algorithm error-corrected the raw reads and collapsed the reads into unique sequences, merging closely related sequences to remove PCR and sequencing errors. To assign V, D and J gene segments, CDR3 sequences were aligned to IMGT reference sequences. Each retained sequence needed at least a six-nucleotide match to both a V gene segment and a J gene segment. Rearrangements were called productive when the CDR3 lacked stop codons and stayed in frame with V and J; all others were non-productive. Following IMGT convention, CDR3 was defined as the stretch from the second conserved V-encoded cysteine to the conserved J-encoded phenylalanine. The earlier analysis of 450 to 750 of the donors excluded any sequence lacking an unambiguous match to a single V gene segment. An earlier analysis of approximately 590 of the donors classified V segments as functional when productive rearrangements were above 56.7% and as segregating when the standard deviation between donors was above 5%. A statistical classification framework was built to diagnose cytomegalovirus status from the catalog of TCR beta chain sequences. In a later analysis, V and J genes were assigned by comparing TCR nucleotide sequences against IMGT/GENE-DB human TR gene sequences. In a later analysis, CDR3 sequences and most-parsimonious VDJ recombination scenarios were assigned using the TCRdist pipeline. In a later analysis, each TCR beta chain was defined by its CDR3 amino acid sequence together with its V-gene family, and reads lacking a unique V-gene family were excluded. To address suspected cross-contamination and a sequencing artifact, a later analysis removed under 600 highly shared, low-generation-probability nucleotide sequences. A later analysis calculated a clonal expansion index for each public chain from normalized within-repertoire ranks of inferred template counts. Generation probabilities in a later analysis came from a VDJ recombination model fitted to out-of-frame rearrangements, and those results were checked against IGoR. A later analysis scored TCR-TCR, TCR-HLA and TCR-CMV co-occurrence with hypergeometric tests, applying a repertoire-size bias correction to TCR pairs. False discovery rates were estimated in a later analysis by permuting HLA or CMV assignments 20 times. A later analysis grouped co-occurring TCRs with DBSCAN, adding TCRdist sequence similarity when clustering within HLA-allele-positive subsets. Co-occurrence clustering excluded repertoires with fewer than 30,000 or more than 120,000 public chains, plus five with anomalous nucleotide sharing. TCRdb took over this immuneACCESS table, retaining in-frame rearrangements with V and J assigned. Such tables are incomplete; in checked studies, under half of the missing clones stem from an unresolved V gene, and the remainder is unexplained. V and J calls and clone size are given by that table; D and trimming were obtained from the DNA. This sample has some 120,000 clones in its table, and less than 85% of those were observed once. The ten largest clones represent around 4.5% of the sample.

Trimming removed 1 base from V and 4 bases from J, leaving 4 bases between the germline ends. From the cysteine through the phenylalanine, the CDR3 covers 13 amino acids. Here the CDR3 DNA is all that survives: 39 bases in frame from base 1. The germline V gene provides CDR1 LGHNA and CDR2 YSLEER. The rearrangement combines TRBV4-3 with TRBJ1-4, with the D gene not clear enough to name. The sequenced sample consisted of PBMCs. This TCR was sampled from a woman aged 40 to 50 in good health and CMV-seronegative. The sequence in DNA is TGCGCCAGCAGCCAAGGAGATAATGAAAAACTGTTTTTT. Its translation reads: CASSQGDNEKLFF.